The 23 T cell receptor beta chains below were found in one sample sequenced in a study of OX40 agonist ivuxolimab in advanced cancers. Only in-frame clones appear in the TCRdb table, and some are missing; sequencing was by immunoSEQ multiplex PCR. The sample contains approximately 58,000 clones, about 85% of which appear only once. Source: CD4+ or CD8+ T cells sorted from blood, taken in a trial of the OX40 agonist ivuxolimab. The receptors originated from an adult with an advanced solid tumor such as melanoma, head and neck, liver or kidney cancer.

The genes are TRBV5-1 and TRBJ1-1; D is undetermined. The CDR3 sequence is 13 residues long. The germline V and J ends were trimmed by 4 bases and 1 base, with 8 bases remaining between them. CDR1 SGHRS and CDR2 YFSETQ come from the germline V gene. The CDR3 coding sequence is TGCGCCAGCAGCGCGGACGGGAACACTGAAGCTTTCTTT. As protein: CASSADGNTEAFF.

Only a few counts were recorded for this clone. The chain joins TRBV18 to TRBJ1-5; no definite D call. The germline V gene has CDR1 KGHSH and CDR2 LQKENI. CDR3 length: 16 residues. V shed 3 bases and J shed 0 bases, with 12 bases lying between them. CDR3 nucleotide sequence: TGTGCCAGCTCACCGTGGGCAGCTAATAGCAATCAGCCCCAGCATTTT. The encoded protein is CASSPWAANSNQPQHF. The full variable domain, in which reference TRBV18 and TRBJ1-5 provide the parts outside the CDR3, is NAGVMQNPRHLVRRRGQEARLRCSPMKGHSHVYWYRQLPEEGLKFMVYLQKENIIDESGMPKERFSAEFPKEGPSILRIQQVVRGDSAAYFCASSPWAANSNQPQHFGDGTRLSIL.

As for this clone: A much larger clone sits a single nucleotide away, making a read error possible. The CDR3 sequence is CASSLYYEQYF. The CDR3 DNA sequence: TGTGCCAGCAGCCTCTACTACGAGCAGTACTTC. This chain joins TRBV11-1 and TRBJ2-7; D unresolved. The V and J ends lost 5 bases and 3 bases respectively, with 5 bases between them. CDR1 and CDR2 from the germline V gene are SGHAT and FQDESV (reference sequence). The CDR3 totals 11 residues.

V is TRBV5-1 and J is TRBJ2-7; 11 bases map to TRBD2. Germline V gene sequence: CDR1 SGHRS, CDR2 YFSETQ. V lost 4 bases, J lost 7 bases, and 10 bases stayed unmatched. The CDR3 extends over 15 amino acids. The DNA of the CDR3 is TGCGCCAGCAGCGATATAGCGGGAGGGCCGCAAGAGCAGTACTTC. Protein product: CASSDIAGGPQEQYF.

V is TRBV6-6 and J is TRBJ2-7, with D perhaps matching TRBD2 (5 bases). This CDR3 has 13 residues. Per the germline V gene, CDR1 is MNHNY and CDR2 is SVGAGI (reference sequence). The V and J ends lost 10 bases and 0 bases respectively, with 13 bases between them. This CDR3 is CATVLAGSYEQYF. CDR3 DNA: TGTGCCACCGTCCTGGCGGGCTCCTACGAGCAGTACTTC.

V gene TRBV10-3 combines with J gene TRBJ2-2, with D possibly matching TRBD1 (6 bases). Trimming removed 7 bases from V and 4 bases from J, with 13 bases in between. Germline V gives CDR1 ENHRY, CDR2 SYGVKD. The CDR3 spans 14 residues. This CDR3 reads CAIKDTGFTGELFF. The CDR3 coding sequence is TGTGCCATCAAAGACACAGGGTTCACCGGGGAGCTGTTTTTT.

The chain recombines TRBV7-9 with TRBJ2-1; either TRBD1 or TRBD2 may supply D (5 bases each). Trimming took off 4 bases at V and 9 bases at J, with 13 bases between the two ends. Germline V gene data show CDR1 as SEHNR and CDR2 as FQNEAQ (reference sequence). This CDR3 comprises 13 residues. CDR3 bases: TGTGCCAGCAGCTCGAGGGGTTTTGGTGAGCAGTTCTTC. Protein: CASSSRGFGEQFF.

The CDR3 DNA reads TGTGCCAGCTCACCTGGACAGGGAGGAGACGAGCAGTACTTC. Its protein product is CASSPGQGGDEQYF. The chain employs TRBV18 and TRBJ2-7; 8 bases match TRBD1. V was clipped by 3 bases and J by 5 bases; unmatched bases: 6. The CDR3 is made up of 14 amino acids. Germline assignment: CDR1 KGHSH and CDR2 LQKENI.

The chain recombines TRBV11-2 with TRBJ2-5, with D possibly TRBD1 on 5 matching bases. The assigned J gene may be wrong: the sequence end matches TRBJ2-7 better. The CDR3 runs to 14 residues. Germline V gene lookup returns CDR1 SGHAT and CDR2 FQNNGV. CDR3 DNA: TGTGCCAGCAGCCAGGGCCGGTTGGCCTACGAGCAGTACTTC. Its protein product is CASSQGRLAYEQYF.

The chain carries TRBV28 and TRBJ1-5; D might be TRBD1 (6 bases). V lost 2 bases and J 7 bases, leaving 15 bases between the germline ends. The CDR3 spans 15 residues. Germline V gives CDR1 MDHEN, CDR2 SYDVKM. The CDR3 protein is CASSLHTTGSQPQHF. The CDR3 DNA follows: TGTGCCAGCAGTTTACATACCACAGGGAGCCAGCCCCAGCATTTT.

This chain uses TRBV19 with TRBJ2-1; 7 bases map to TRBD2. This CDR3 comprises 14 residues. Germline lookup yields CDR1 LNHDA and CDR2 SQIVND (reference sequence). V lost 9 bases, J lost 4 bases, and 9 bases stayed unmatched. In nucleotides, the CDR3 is TGTGCCAGCGGAGTCAGCGGGACGTACAATGAGCAGTTCTTC. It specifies CASGVSGTYNEQFF.

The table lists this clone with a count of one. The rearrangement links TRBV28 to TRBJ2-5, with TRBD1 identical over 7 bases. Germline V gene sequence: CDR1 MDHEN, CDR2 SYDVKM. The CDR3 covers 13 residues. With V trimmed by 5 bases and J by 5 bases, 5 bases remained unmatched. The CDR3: CASSPTGWETQYF. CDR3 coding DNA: TGTGCCAGCAGTCCGACAGGGTGGGAGACCCAGTACTTC.

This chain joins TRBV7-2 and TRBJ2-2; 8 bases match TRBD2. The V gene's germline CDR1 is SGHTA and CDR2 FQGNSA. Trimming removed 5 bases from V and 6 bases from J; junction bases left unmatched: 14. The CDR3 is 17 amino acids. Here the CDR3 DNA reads TGTGCCAGCAGCCCTCCTAAACTAGCGGAGGGAGCCGGGGAGCTGTTTTTT. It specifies CASSPPKLAEGAGELFF.

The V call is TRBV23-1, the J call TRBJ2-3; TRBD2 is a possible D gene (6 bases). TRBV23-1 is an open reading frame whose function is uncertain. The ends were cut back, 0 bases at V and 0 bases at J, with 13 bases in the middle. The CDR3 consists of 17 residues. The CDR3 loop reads CASSQSYSGPSTDTQYF. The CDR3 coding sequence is TGCGCCAGCAGTCAATCGTACAGCGGGCCTAGCACAGATACGCAGTATTTT.

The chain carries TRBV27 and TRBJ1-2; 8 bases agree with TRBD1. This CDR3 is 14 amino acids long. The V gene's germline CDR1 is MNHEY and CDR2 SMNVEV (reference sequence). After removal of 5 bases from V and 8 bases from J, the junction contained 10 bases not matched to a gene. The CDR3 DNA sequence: TGTGCCAGCAGTCCCGGGACAGGCCGCGTCGGCTACACCTTC. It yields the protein CASSPGTGRVGYTF.

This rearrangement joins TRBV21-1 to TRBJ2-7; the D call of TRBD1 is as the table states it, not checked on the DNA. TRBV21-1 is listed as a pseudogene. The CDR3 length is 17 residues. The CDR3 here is CASTYPGDRDLSYEQYF. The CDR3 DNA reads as TGTGCCAGCACCTACCCCGGGGACAGGGACTTGTCCTACGAGCAGTACTTC.

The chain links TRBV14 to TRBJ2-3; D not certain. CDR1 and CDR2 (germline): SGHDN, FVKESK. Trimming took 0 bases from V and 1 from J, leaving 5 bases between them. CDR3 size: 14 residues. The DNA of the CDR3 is TGTGCCAGCAGCCAAGAGTTTCGCACAGATACGCAGTATTTT. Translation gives CASSQEFRTDTQYF.

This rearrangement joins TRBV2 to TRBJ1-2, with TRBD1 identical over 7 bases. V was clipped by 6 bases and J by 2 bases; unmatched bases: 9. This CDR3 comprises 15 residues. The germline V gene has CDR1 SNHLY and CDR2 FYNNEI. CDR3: CASSFSTGTNYGYTF. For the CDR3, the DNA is TGTGCCAGCAGCTTCTCGACAGGGACCAACTATGGCTACACCTTC.

Written as DNA, the CDR3 is TGTGCCAGCAGTGATTTAGCGACCACAGATACGCAGTATTTT. Protein sequence: CASSDLATTDTQYF. The V gene is TRBV2, the J gene TRBJ2-3; possible D gene TRBD2, 5 bases. Germline V gene lookup returns CDR1 SNHLY and CDR2 FYNNEI. The CDR3 consists of 14 residues. Deletions cut 3 bases from V and 2 bases from J, with 9 bases between. The full variable domain, its missing parts supplied by reference TRBV2 and TRBJ2-3, is EPEVTQTPSHQVTQMGQEVILRCVPISNHLYFYWYRQILGQKVEFLVSFYNNEISEKSEIFDDQFSVERPDGSNFTLKIRSTKLEDSAMYFCASSDLATTDTQYFGPGTRLTVL.

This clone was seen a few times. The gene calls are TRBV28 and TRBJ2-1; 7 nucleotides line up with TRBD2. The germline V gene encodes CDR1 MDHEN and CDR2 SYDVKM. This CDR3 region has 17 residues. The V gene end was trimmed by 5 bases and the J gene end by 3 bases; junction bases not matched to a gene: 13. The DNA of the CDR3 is TGTGCCAGCAGTACCATACTCCTCGCGGGGGTCTACAATGAGCAGTTCTTC. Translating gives CASSTILLAGVYNEQFF.

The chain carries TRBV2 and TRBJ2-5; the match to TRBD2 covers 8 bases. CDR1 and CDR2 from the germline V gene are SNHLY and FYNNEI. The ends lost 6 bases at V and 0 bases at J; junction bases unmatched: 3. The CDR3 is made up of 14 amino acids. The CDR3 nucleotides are TGTGCCAGCAGAAGACTAGCGAACCAAGAGACCCAGTACTTC. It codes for CASRRLANQETQYF.

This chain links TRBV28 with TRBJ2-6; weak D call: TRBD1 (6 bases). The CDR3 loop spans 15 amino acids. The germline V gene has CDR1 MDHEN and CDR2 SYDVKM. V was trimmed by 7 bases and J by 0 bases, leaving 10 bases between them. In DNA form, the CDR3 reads TGTGCCAGCACAGACAGGACCTCTGGGGCCAACGTCCTGACTTTC. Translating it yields CASTDRTSGANVLTF.

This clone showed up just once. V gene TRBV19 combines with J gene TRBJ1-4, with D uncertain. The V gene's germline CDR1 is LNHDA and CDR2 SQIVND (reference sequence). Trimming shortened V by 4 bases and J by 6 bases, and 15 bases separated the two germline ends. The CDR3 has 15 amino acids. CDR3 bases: TGTGCCAGTAGTAGATACTCGGGCCCTGATGAAAAACTGTTTTTT. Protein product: CASSRYSGPDEKLFF.